These 20 T cell receptor beta chains were all obtained from the same sample, sequenced in a study of regulatory T cells in long-lasting Graves disease. Arm-PCR with iRepertoire HTBI primers amplified the CDR3 regions for these TCR beta libraries. Using its own MiXCR run on the multiplex PCR reads, TCRdb lists one record per CDR3 protein. The sample shows about 430,000 distinct CDR3 sequences, approximately 16% of them seen only once. Stated time point: newly diagnosed GD, antithyroid drugs for less than 3 months. PBMC-extracted RNA yielded the TCR library. The same specimen was also included in a second study, on T cells in Graves' hyperthyroidism and ophthalmopathy.

The sample in question was peripheral blood mononuclear cells (PBMCs), obtained at new diagnosis, from a patient treated with antithyroid drugs. These receptor sequences come from a woman in her 40s with Graves disease.

This clonotype was found a few times. The gene calls are TRBV6-2 or TRBV6-3 and TRBJ2-7; tentative D call: TRBD2 (5 bases). Per the germline V gene, CDR1 is MNHEY and CDR2 is SVGEGT. This CDR3 spans 13 amino acids. V was trimmed by 7 bases and J by 4 bases, leaving 14 bases between them. In DNA form, the CDR3 reads TGTGCCAGCACCCCTTTCGCGGGTTACGAGCAGTACTTC. Amino acid sequence: CASTPFAGYEQYF.

At least ten counts were recorded for this clonotype. The CDR3 nucleotides read TGTGCCAGCAGCCAAGTGAATAGCCTCACCGAGCAGTACTTC. It is translated as CASSQVNSLTEQYF. The chain uses TRBV14 and TRBJ2-7; no reliable D call. The germline V gene encodes CDR1 SGHDN and CDR2 FVKESK. CDR3 size: 14 residues. The germline V and J ends were trimmed by 1 base and 6 bases, with 13 bases remaining between them.

The chain carries TRBV20-1 and TRBJ2-7, with TRBD1 matching 7 bases. J was trimmed by 3 bases and V by 0 bases; bases with no gene match: 5. The CDR3 length is 14 residues. Per germline, CDR1 DFQATT and CDR2 SNEGSKA (reference sequence). CDR3 sequence reads: CSARDRYRGYEQYF. The CDR3 nucleotides read TGCAGTGCTAGAGATCGGTACAGGGGCTACGAGCAGTACTTC.

In the case of this clonotype: One junction end disagrees with the germline gene, perhaps due to a read error. This chain links TRBV5-4 with TRBJ1-4; 8 bases align to TRBD1. The CDR3 loop spans 12 amino acids. Germline V gene lookup returns CDR1 SGHNT and CDR2 YYREEE (reference sequence). The CDR3: CASSGTGEKLCF. CDR3 DNA: TGTGCCAGCAGCGGGACAGGTGAAAAACTGTGTTTT.

Many counts were recorded for this clonotype. This chain connects TRBV2 to TRBJ2-5; the D gene could be TRBD1 or TRBD2 (5 bases each). The germline V gene encodes CDR1 SNHLY and CDR2 FYNNEI. Trimming removed 7 bases at V and 1 base at J, with 13 bases between. The CDR3 has 14 amino acids. CDR3 in amino acids: CASTPRGAQETQYF. In nucleotides, the CDR3 is TGTGCCAGCACCCCCCGAGGGGCCCAAGAGACCCAGTACTTC.

This clonotype was observed many times. The chain joins TRBV6-1 to TRBJ2-5; D ambiguous. Per germline, CDR1 MNHNS and CDR2 SASEGT. V was cut by 7 bases and J by 8 bases, with 29 bases left in between. This CDR3 has 17 amino acids. Written as DNA, the CDR3 is TGTGCCAGCAAGGATCGCCCCAGGCCTGGCGAAATTTTCACCCAGTACTTC. This codes for CASKDRPRPGEIFTQYF.

This clonotype has at least ten counts. The rearrangement joins TRBV7-2 to TRBJ2-3; 9 bases fit TRBD1. Germline CDR1 and CDR2: SGHTA and FQGNSA. CDR3 length: 15 amino acids. The V segment lost 5 bases and the J segment 6 bases; nucleotides outside the gene matches: 9. Here the CDR3 DNA reads TGTGCCAGCAGCGACGGGACAGGGCCTTGGGATACGCAGTATTTT. Residues: CASSDGTGPWDTQYF. Full variable domain (rest looked up from reference TRBV7-2 and TRBJ2-3): GAGVSQSPSNKVTEKGKDVELRCDPISGHTALYWYRQSLGQGLEFLIYFQGNSAPDKSGLPSDRFSAERTGGSVSTLTIQRTQQEDSAVYLCASSDGTGPWDTQYFGPGTRLTVL.

This clonotype appeared many times. The V call is TRBV12-3 or TRBV12-4, the J call TRBJ2-2; 9 bases agree with TRBD2. Trimming removed 7 bases from V and 6 bases from J; junction bases left unmatched: 9. CDR3 length equals 15 residues. In DNA, the CDR3 is TGTGCCAGCACCTCAGCCACTAGCGGGCCCGGGGAGCTGTTTTTT. This translates into CASTSATSGPGELFF.

This clonotype came up a few times. The chain has TRBV7-3 and TRBJ2-7, with 10 bases aligning to TRBD1. J gave up 4 bases and V 5 bases, and 8 bases lay outside the gene matches. Germline values: CDR1 SGHTA, CDR2 FQGTGA. The CDR3 is 15 residues long. The CDR3 DNA reads TGTGCCAGCAGCGAAAACCCGGGACAGGGGTACGAGCAGTACTTC. This encodes CASSENPGQGYEQYF.

In this sample, this clonotype turned up a few times. The chain has TRBV5-1 and TRBJ1-3; D not resolved. CDR1 and CDR2 (germline): SGHRS, YFSETQ. The CDR3 has 16 amino acids. Trimming took 0 bases from V and 11 from J, leaving 21 bases between them. The CDR3 DNA follows: TGCGCCAGCAGCTTGGTCGCCACGTCTTCACCTGACGCCATATATTTT. The encoded protein is CASSLVATSSPDAIYF.

About this clonotype: A read error likely explains this, since a far larger clone differs by one base. The J gene is TRBJ2-3, the V gene TRBV10-3, with 10 nucleotides matching TRBD2. CDR1 ENHRY and CDR2 SYGVKD come from the germline V gene. The trim removed 5 bases at V and 7 bases at J, leaving 9 bases unmatched. CDR3 length equals 15 residues. The CDR3 bases are TGTGCCATCAGTCCGCTAGCGGGAGTCGGGTATACGCAGTATTTT. This sequence encodes CAISPLAGVGYTQYF.

This clonotype was counted at least ten times. This chain links TRBV24-1 with TRBJ2-5; possible D gene TRBD1, 5 bases. Trimming took off 3 bases at V and 2 bases at J, with 12 bases between the two ends. The CDR3 is made up of 15 amino acids. Germline values: CDR1 KGHDR, CDR2 SFDVKD. Here the CDR3 DNA reads TGTGCCACCAGTGATCCCAGACAGATACAAGAGACCCAGTACTTC. Amino acids: CATSDPRQIQETQYF.

This clonotype was counted ten times or more. This chain uses TRBV3-1 with TRBJ1-5; D may be TRBD1 (6 bases). Per the germline V gene, CDR1 is LGHDT and CDR2 is YNNKEL (reference sequence). Trimming cost V 1 base and J 3 bases, with 10 bases left between them. This CDR3 has 15 residues. The DNA for the CDR3 is TGTGCCAGCAGCCAAGCGGCAGGGGTCAATCAGCCCCAGCATTTT. Translation: CASSQAAGVNQPQHF.

There are many counts of this clonotype. The chain uses TRBV10-3 and TRBJ2-7, with TRBD2 identical over 8 bases. Trimming removed 0 bases from V and 3 bases from J; junction bases left unmatched: 4. Germline V gene sequence: CDR1 ENHRY, CDR2 SYGVKD. This CDR3 is built from 15 residues. CDR3 coding DNA: TGTGCCATCAGTGAGTCGGATAGCGGGATCTACGAGCAGTACTTC. Residues: CAISESDSGIYEQYF.

Ten or more counts support this clonotype. The chain recombines TRBV11-2 with TRBJ2-1, with 9 bases matching TRBD2. The CDR3 spans 13 residues. The germline CDR1 and CDR2 sequences are SGHAT and FQNNGV. The V segment lost 2 bases and the J segment 15 bases; nucleotides outside the gene matches: 8. The CDR3 region is CASSLWGGRALFF. DNA for the CDR3: TGTGCCAGCAGCTTATGGGGCGGGAGGGCCCTGTTCTTC. The variable domain in full, completed from reference TRBV11-2 and TRBJ2-1, reads EAGVAQSPRYKIIEKRQSVAFWCNPISGHATLYWYQQILGQGPKLLIQFQNNGVVDDSQLPKDRFSAERLKGVDSTLKIQPAKLEDSAVYLCASSLWGGRALFFGPGTRLTVL.

This clonotype has ten or more counts. V and J are TRBV2 and TRBJ2-7, with 7 bases fitting TRBD2. This CDR3 region has 15 residues. Germline V gene lookup returns CDR1 SNHLY and CDR2 FYNNEI. Losses at the gene ends were 2 bases for V and 7 bases for J; bases not matched to a gene: 11. Here the CDR3 reads CASSEMTSYLGEQYF. The CDR3 region has the DNA TGTGCCAGCAGTGAAATGACTAGCTACTTGGGGGAGCAGTACTTC.

This clonotype was counted at least ten times. The genes are TRBV13 and TRBJ2-3; TRBD2 matches 12 bases. Germline loops: CDR1 PRHDT, CDR2 FYEKMQ (reference sequence). J gave up 6 bases and V 5 bases, and 9 bases lay outside the gene matches. This CDR3 comprises 16 residues. This CDR3 reads CASSKTSGSLRDTQYF. The CDR3, as DNA: TGTGCCAGCAGCAAGACTAGCGGGAGCCTGAGGGATACGCAGTATTTT.

This clonotype has at least ten counts. A much more abundant neighbour one base away suggests this may be a read error. CDR3 protein: CASSKTGDTEAFF. The DNA of the CDR3 is TGTGCCAGCAGCAAGACAGGGGACACTGAAGCTTTCTTT. The V gene is TRBV27, the J gene TRBJ1-1, with 8 bases aligning to TRBD1. Germline trimming cut 6 bases from V and 3 bases from J; bases unmatched to any gene: 3. Germline V CDR1 and CDR2: MNHEY, SMNVEV (reference sequence). CDR3 length: 13 residues.

In its sample, this clonotype was seen many times. V and J are TRBV28 and TRBJ1-5, with D unresolved. Deletions cut 3 bases from V and 6 bases from J, with 12 bases between. The CDR3 totals 14 residues. Looked up from germline, CDR1 is MDHEN and CDR2 is SYDVKM. CDR3 nucleotide sequence: TGTGCCAGCAGTTTGGGTCAAGGGTCTCAGCCCCAGCATTTT. Protein product: CASSLGQGSQPQHF.

Concerning this clonotype: Since a far larger clone is one base different, this is likely a read error. The rearrangement joins TRBV2 to TRBJ2-3, with TRBD2 identical over 7 bases. The end of the DNA aligns better with TRBJ2-5, so the J call may be wrong. Germline lookup yields CDR1 SNHLY and CDR2 FYNNEI. CDR3 length: 12 amino acids. CDR3 sequence: CANELAPETQYF. The DNA for the CDR3 is TGTGCCAACGAACTAGCGCCAGAGACCCAGTACTTC.